These T cell receptor beta chains were read from a single sample in a study of regulatory T cells in long-lasting Graves disease. Each CDR3 protein gets one entry after TCRdb re-called the multiplex PCR reads with MiXCR. The repertoire includes hundreds of thousands of distinct CDR3 sequences, 15% to 20% of them detected once, and about two fifths sits in the top ten. The starting material was peripheral blood mononuclear cells (PBMCs), obtained at new diagnosis, from a patient treated with antithyroid drugs. The receptor source for this set is a female donor with Graves disease. Each CDR3 is given without its conserved first and last residue. Fields, in order: CDR3 protein, clone size, V gene, CDR3 length, J gene. Clone size is stated in some rows and not others, as once, few, many or a class when expanded.

ASSYRLELNEQF | - | TRBV12-3/TRBV12-4 | 12 | TRBJ2-1
ASSLGLRRDGYT | many | TRBV5-1 | 12 | TRBJ1-2
ASSFPGHETQY | many | TRBV7-6 | 11 | TRBJ2-5
ASSLAFTNYGYT | many | TRBV7-8 | 12 | TRBJ1-2
ASRRDIGRFNEQY | many | TRBV2 | 13 | TRBJ2-7
ASSFSGSRYNEQF | many | TRBV12-3/TRBV12-4 | 13 | TRBJ2-1
ASSEIREQY | few | TRBV6-1 | 9 | TRBJ2-7
ASSQDTGGMTREQY | many | TRBV4-1 | 14 | TRBJ2-7
ASSPQTSGRTYEQY | - | TRBV6-1 | 14 | TRBJ2-7
ASGPTIAGGPHTQY | - | TRBV12-5 | 14 | TRBJ2-3
ASSLDARNTIY | - | TRBV28 | 11 | TRBJ1-3
ASSRYRDQETQY | few | TRBV18 | 12 | TRBJ2-5
ASSRTSGGISSYNEQF | - | TRBV19 | 16 | TRBJ2-1
ASSWGQSNTEAF | many | TRBV6-2/TRBV6-3 | 12 | TRBJ1-1
ASSPRGREETQY | many | TRBV12-3/TRBV12-4 | 12 | TRBJ2-5
AIGSPGGKGEQF | many | TRBV10-3 | 12 | TRBJ2-1
ASSLGLSREQF | - | TRBV27 | 11 | TRBJ2-1
ASSQTRFSSYNEQF | few | TRBV27 | 14 | TRBJ2-1
ASSTGGPGRQF | many | TRBV18 | 11 | TRBJ2-1
ASSTRGQPNSPLH | many | TRBV9 | 13 | TRBJ1-6
ASQDPNTEAF | many | TRBV6-1 | 10 | TRBJ1-1
ASSQDRTQGRTEAF | many | TRBV14 | 14 | TRBJ1-1
ASSSALGGRSPWETQY | few | TRBV2 | 16 | TRBJ2-5
ASTRGRLRAF | many | TRBV12-3/TRBV12-4 | 10 | TRBJ1-1
ASSLDLNSGYEQY | few | TRBV7-6 | 13 | TRBJ2-7
ASSYSDGGRTEAF | - | TRBV6-5 | 13 | TRBJ1-1
ASELAGGGETQY | many | TRBV2 | 12 | TRBJ2-5
ASSRDTQY | many | TRBV12-3/TRBV12-4 | 8 | TRBJ2-3
ATRSWTNTEAF | many | TRBV28 | 11 | TRBJ1-1
SARRGLYEQF | many | TRBV20-1 | 10 | TRBJ2-1
ASRLGVGETQY | many | TRBV11-2 | 11 | TRBJ2-5
ASSLAGVARPGELF | many | TRBV5-4 | 14 | TRBJ2-2
ASSRDRAGGYT | few | TRBV5-6 | 11 | TRBJ1-2
ASSYQAGYDRGYT | few | TRBV6-5 | 13 | TRBJ1-2
SAPGGQAPWHTQY | many | TRBV20-1 | 13 | TRBJ2-3
ASSIQKWTDWGYNEQF | many | TRBV28 | 16 | TRBJ2-1
ASSPSGRIDTQY | many | TRBV12-3/TRBV12-4 | 12 | TRBJ2-3
ASSVAWGAGETQY | many | TRBV9 | 13 | TRBJ2-5
ASSRTSGRAYNEQF | many | TRBV11-2 | 14 | TRBJ2-1
AWASGYNEQF | - | TRBV30 | 10 | -
ATSRGSGGATDTQY | - | TRBV15 | 14 | TRBJ2-3
ASRPKGYNEQF | many | TRBV19 | 11 | TRBJ2-1
ASSIKGGAGAF | many | TRBV19 | 11 | TRBJ1-1
ASSWDIRQGANVLT | many | TRBV27 | 14 | TRBJ2-6
AWTWGNTGELF | many | TRBV30 | 11 | TRBJ2-2
ASSVTSGSGVEQF | many | TRBV19 | 13 | TRBJ2-1
ASSLVGEGVSDTQY | - | TRBV5-6 | 14 | TRBJ2-3
SATGTTATNEKLF | - | TRBV20-1 | 13 | TRBJ1-4
ASSSRQGSGANVLT | - | TRBV27 | 14 | TRBJ2-6
ASSLGTTYYYNEQF | many | TRBV7-9 | 14 | TRBJ2-1
ASSASGTGRYGYT | - | TRBV2 | 13 | TRBJ1-2